This entry describes one T cell receptor (beta chain). Its antigen is still unknown. These data belong to a study of cytomegalovirus exposure and HLA in healthy donors. Overall study: Among the roughly 400 genotyped donors, just over 80% were placed in the Caucasian-associated ancestry cluster. Overall study findings and caveats: In a later analysis, TCR beta V- and J-gene trimming showed a link to a missense DCLRE1C variant. Reports described diagnosis of cytomegalovirus status by the classifier as highly specific and sensitive.

PCR employed 60 Vbeta and 13 Jbeta primers. Sequencing used immunoSEQ multiplex PCR; TCRdb keeps in-frame clones, though not all of them. The table records under 200,000 clones, around 84% of them present only once. In germline, CDR1 is SGHDT, CDR2 YYEEEE. The CDR3 is made up of 12 amino acids. Trimming cost V 1 base and J 9 bases, with 11 bases left between them. This clonotype originated in a male donor in good health and CMV-seropositive. Sequenced sample: PBMCs. The genes are TRBV5-6 and TRBJ2-7; D not certain. For the CDR3, the DNA is TGTGCCAGCAGCTTGACAGAATCGAGGCAGTACTTC. Translation gives CASSLTESRQYF.